This TCR beta chain is from a study of cytomegalovirus exposure and HLA in healthy donors. Findings and caveats of the study: In a later analysis, an Asian-associated ancestry cluster reportedly showed fewer N-insertions than the approximately 620-donor mean. High specificity and sensitivity for cytomegalovirus status were reported for the classifier.

Comment on this clone: Its target is unknown.

V gave up 4 bases and J gave up 3 bases, with 10 bases separating them. This CDR3 contains 14 residues. CDR1 SGHTA and CDR2 FQGNSA come from the germline V gene. Use of 60 Vbeta and 13 Jbeta primers characterized the PCR. The table came from immunoSEQ multiplex PCR; TCRdb's copy has only in-frame clones and leaves some out. The sample shows about 190,000 clones, about four fifths of them seen only once. The sequenced material came from PBMCs. The chain links TRBV7-2 to TRBJ2-1; D not certain. The TCR was taken from a man between 18 and 29 years old in good health and CMV-seronegative. The CDR3 nucleotides are TGTGCCAGCAGCTCCACTTCATTCTACAATGAGCAGTTCTTC. It codes for CASSSTSFYNEQFF.